This T cell receptor beta chain was documented in a study of blood T cell repertoires in COVID-19. On the study more broadly: Specimens from acute and convalescent COVID-19 originated in the United States, Italy and Spain. PBMCs, B-cell-depleted T cells, or T cells were the source of the cDNA or gDNA that made up the material.

In the study's own analysis: Amplification with reference gene primers provided the estimates of nucleated cell counts. Only in-frame clones appear in the TCRdb table, and some are missing; sequencing was by immunoSEQ multiplex PCR. That table furnishes V, J and clone size, whereas the DNA furnished D and trimming. Here the sample spans just over 75,000 clones, roughly 80% being singletons. This CDR3 contains 12 residues. Germline assignment: CDR1 GTSNPN and CDR2 SVGIG (reference sequence). The V and J ends lost 1 base and 3 bases respectively, with 7 bases between them. The chain uses TRBV30 and TRBJ2-7; D may be TRBD1 (5 bases). The source is a man aged 55-75 years with active or convalescent COVID-19. Sequences were obtained from peripheral blood. The CDR3 DNA sequence: TGTGCCTGGAGTGCCCAGGGCTACGAGCAGTACTTC. Translating it yields CAWSAQGYEQYF.